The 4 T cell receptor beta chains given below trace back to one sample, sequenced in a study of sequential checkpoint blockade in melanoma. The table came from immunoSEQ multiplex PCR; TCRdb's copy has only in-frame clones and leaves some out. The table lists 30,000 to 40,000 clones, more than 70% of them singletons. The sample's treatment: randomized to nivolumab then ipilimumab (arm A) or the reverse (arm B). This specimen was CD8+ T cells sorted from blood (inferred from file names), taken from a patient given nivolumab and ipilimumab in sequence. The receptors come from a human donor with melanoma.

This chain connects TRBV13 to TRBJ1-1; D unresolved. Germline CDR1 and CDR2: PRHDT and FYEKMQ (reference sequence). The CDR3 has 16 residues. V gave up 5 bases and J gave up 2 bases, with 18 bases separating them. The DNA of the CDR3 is TGTGCCAGCAGCAACGAGGGTTTTATGCCCAACACTGAAGCTTTCTTT. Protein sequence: CASSNEGFMPNTEAFF.

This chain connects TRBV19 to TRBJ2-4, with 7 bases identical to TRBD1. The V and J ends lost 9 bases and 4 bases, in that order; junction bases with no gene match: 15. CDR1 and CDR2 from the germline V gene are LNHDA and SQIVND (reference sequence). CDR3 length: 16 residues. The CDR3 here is CASLPGAGGSKNIQYF. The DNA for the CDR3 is TGTGCCAGCCTCCCCGGGGCAGGGGGTTCAAAAAACATTCAGTACTTC.

CDR3: CASTTWDSSYGYTF. The CDR3 nucleotides read TGTGCCAGCACAACCTGGGACAGTAGCTATGGCTACACCTTC. V is TRBV9 and J is TRBJ1-2; 7 nucleotides agree with TRBD1. Germline V CDR1 and CDR2: SGDLS, YYNGEE. Losses at the gene ends were 6 bases for V and 4 bases for J; bases not matched to a gene: 9. The CDR3 extends over 14 amino acids.

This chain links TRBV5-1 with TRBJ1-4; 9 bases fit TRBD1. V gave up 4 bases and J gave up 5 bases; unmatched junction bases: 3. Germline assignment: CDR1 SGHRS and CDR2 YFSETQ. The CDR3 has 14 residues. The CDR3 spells CASSPDRGNEKLFF. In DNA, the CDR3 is TGCGCCAGCAGCCCTGACAGGGGGAATGAAAAACTGTTTTTT.